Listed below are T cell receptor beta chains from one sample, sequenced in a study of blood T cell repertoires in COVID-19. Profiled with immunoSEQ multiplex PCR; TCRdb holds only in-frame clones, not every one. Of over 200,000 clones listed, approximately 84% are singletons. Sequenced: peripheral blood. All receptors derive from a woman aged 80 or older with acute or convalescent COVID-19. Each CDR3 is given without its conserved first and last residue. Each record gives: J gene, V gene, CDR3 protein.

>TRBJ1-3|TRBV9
ASSATGNSGNTIY
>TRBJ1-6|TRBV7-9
ASSPRTGTSSPLH
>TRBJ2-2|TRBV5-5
ASSLAGLAGGELF
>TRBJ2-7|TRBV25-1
ASSDVDSTLSYEQY
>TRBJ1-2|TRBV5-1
ASSIRTGRNGYT
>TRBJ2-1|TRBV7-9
ASSLSGQGGPRYNEQF
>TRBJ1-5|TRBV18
ASSPRTGKANSNQPQH
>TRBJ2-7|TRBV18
ASSFGAGAYEQY
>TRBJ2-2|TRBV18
ASSPTSRTGELF
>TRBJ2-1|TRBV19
ASSRDRGYNEQF
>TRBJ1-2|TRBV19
ASSQGQHYGYT
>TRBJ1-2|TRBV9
ASSAGNEYYGYT
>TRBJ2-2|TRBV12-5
ASGIGGLNTGELF
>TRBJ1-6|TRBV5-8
ASSPNRGSPLH
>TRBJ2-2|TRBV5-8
ASSRDRGVPGELF
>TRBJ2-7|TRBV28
ASSLDLAGVNEQY
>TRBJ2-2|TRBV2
ASRGLVAGELF
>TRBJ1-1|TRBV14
ASSRDMDTEAF
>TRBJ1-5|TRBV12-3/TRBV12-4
ASSPEGVQPQH
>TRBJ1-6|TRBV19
ASSTTGGNSPLH
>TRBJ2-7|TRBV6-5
ASRGATRGEQY
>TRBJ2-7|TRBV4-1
ASSQDKFYEQY
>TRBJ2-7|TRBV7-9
ASSLDSTGQLYEQY
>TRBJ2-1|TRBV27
ASSPGGDSIDEQF
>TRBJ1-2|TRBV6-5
ASSYYGQGKTGYT
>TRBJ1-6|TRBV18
ASSPGGTVSSPLH
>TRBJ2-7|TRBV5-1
ASSLIRGDTYEQY
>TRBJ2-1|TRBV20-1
SASPREVLSYNEQF
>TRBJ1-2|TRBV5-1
ASSLTQNYGYT
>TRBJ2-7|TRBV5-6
ASSLDSGGPYEQY
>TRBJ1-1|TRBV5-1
ASRQGDNTEAF
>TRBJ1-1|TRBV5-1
ASIATGSNTEAF
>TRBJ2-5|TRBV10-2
ASSDVPGVETQY
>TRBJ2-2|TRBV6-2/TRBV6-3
ASSPSRPGNTGELF
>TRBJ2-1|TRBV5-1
ASSYQGGGNEQF
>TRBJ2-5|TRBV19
ASSTGLQETQY
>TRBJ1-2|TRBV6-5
ASSKYSQSYYGYT
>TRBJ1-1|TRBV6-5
ASSSQGQNTEAF
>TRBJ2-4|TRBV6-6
ASTRLAGEKNIQY
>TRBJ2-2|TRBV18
ASSPLDRGGGTGELF
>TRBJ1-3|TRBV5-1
ASSLNPPGGARGNTIY
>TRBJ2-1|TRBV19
ASSTRSRGNEQF
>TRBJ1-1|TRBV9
ASSVVSTGPNTEAF
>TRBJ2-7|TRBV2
ASNWAGVRYEQY
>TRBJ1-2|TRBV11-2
ASSLGTVLYGYT
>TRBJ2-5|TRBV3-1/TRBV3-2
ASSQGTGETQY
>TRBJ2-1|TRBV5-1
ASSLMRDRSYNEQF
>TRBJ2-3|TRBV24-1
ATSGSTSGGSTDTQY
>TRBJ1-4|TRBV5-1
ASSPIGQLQLNEKLF
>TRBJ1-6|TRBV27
ASSLGLGGSYNSPLH
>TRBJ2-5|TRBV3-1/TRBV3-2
ASSQAIPGEGETQY
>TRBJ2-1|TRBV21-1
ASSSYRFPYNEQF
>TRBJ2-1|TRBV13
ASSPGAGQGYNEQF
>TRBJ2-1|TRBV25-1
ASKATGREF
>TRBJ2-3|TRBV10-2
ASRTVRSGLSTDTQY
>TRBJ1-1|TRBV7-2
ASSPQTGGFSAF
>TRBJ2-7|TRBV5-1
ASSLGQGGYEQY